This T cell receptor (beta chain) comes out of a study of regulatory T cells in long-lasting Graves disease (dated by TCRdb to the early 2020s). Background on the whole study: Patients with newly diagnosed Graves' disease had been on antithyroid drugs for under 3 months. Peripheral blood TCR sequencing and RNA sequencing compared persistent Graves' disease patients with newly diagnosed Graves' disease patients. The study was conducted in China and was registered as a clinical trial. A total of about 35 samples underwent TCR sequencing: about 13 from persistent and roughly 20 from newly diagnosed Graves' disease patients.

General conclusions and limits of the study: The study examined only peripheral blood because the primary lesion, thyroid tissue, could not be accessed. Persistent patients shared more public clonotypes among themselves (more than 2,500) than newly diagnosed patients did (roughly 920). Compared with newly diagnosed patients, patients with persistent Graves' disease had lower TCR Shannon entropy and fewer highly expanded clones, which suggests clonal expansion. Sequencing and analysis were limited to the TCR beta chain. TRBV28, TRBJ1-2 and TRBJ2-5 were preferentially used in persistent disease, while TRBV20-1 and TRBJ2-1 were favored in newly diagnosed disease. The small sample size was acknowledged by the authors as a limitation that may reduce accuracy.

Inclusive of the bounding cysteine and phenylalanine, the CDR3 is 16 residues long. Solely the CDR3 DNA is kept, with 48 bases framed from the first base. Trimmed from V: 5 bases; trimmed from J: 8 bases; junction bases lacking a gene match: 12. CDR1 and CDR2 are drawn from the germline V gene: SGHAT, FQNNGV. The library came from multiplex PCR. Sequenced on an Illumina HiSeq 4000. CDR3 regions were amplified by Arm-PCR with iRepertoire HTBI primers to construct TCR beta libraries. PCR products were gel purified before sequencing. The authors' analysis ran thus. Gene usage analysis of CDR3 amino acid clonotypes used the approximately 56 TRBV and 14 TRBJ segments found across samples. Filtered high-quality paired reads were merged into contigs using COPE and FqMerger. Contigs were aligned with BLAST to IMGT TRBV, TRBD and TRBJ reference genes, and CDR3 was defined per IMGT. Any clonotype with a frequency above 0.1% was counted as a highly expanded clone. Repertoire diversity was measured by Shannon entropy, and V-J evenness by the Gini coefficient. Clonotypes shared by more than one individual were considered public. TCRdb reworked the public reads: Q25 trimming with fastp, MiXCR clone assembly, productive beta chains retained. Identical CDR3 protein sequences are pooled into one entry, listed with their most common genes and DNA. What appears here as the V and J calls and clone size reflects TCRdb's work, not the paper's. Across this sample there are fewer than 350,000 distinct CDR3 sequences, with about 20% seen only once. The ten largest make up more than 35% of the sample.

Concerning this clonotype itself: No cognate antigen has been identified for it. The sample holds no much larger clone one base away, and base qualities are not on file.

The label giving this sample's time point can be read as: newly diagnosed GD, antithyroid drugs for less than 3 months. For both TCR sequencing and RNA sequencing, RNA was extracted from PBMCs using TRIzol. The diagnosis of Graves' disease was made according to American Thyroid Association guidelines. The patients came from an endocrinology department in Xi'an, China. Each patient gave approximately 9 milliliters of peripheral blood, collected in an EDTA anticoagulant tube. Ficoll Paque Plus density gradient separation was used to isolate PBMCs, and no further T cell sorting was performed. An Agilent 2100 Bioanalyzer and agarose gel were used to check RNA quality, while a NanoDrop 2000 measured RNA concentration.

This material consisted of peripheral blood mononuclear cells (PBMCs), taken at new diagnosis, from a patient treated with antithyroid drugs. The chain is made from TRBV11-2 and TRBJ2-1; 10 middle bases align to TRBD2. The clonotype originates from a female donor with Graves disease. At the DNA level, the sequence is TGTGCCAGCAGCCGCCTAGCTAGCGGGAGTCTATATGAGCAGTTCTTC. Its translation is CASSRLASGSLYEQFF. Beyond the CDR3, the reference TRBV11-2 and TRBJ2-1 genes provide the residues; the full variable domain reads: EAGVAQSPRYKIIEKRQSVAFWCNPISGHATLYWYQQILGQGPKLLIQFQNNGVVDDSQLPKDRFSAERLKGVDSTLKIQPAKLEDSAVYLCASSRLASGSLYEQFFGPGTRLTVL.